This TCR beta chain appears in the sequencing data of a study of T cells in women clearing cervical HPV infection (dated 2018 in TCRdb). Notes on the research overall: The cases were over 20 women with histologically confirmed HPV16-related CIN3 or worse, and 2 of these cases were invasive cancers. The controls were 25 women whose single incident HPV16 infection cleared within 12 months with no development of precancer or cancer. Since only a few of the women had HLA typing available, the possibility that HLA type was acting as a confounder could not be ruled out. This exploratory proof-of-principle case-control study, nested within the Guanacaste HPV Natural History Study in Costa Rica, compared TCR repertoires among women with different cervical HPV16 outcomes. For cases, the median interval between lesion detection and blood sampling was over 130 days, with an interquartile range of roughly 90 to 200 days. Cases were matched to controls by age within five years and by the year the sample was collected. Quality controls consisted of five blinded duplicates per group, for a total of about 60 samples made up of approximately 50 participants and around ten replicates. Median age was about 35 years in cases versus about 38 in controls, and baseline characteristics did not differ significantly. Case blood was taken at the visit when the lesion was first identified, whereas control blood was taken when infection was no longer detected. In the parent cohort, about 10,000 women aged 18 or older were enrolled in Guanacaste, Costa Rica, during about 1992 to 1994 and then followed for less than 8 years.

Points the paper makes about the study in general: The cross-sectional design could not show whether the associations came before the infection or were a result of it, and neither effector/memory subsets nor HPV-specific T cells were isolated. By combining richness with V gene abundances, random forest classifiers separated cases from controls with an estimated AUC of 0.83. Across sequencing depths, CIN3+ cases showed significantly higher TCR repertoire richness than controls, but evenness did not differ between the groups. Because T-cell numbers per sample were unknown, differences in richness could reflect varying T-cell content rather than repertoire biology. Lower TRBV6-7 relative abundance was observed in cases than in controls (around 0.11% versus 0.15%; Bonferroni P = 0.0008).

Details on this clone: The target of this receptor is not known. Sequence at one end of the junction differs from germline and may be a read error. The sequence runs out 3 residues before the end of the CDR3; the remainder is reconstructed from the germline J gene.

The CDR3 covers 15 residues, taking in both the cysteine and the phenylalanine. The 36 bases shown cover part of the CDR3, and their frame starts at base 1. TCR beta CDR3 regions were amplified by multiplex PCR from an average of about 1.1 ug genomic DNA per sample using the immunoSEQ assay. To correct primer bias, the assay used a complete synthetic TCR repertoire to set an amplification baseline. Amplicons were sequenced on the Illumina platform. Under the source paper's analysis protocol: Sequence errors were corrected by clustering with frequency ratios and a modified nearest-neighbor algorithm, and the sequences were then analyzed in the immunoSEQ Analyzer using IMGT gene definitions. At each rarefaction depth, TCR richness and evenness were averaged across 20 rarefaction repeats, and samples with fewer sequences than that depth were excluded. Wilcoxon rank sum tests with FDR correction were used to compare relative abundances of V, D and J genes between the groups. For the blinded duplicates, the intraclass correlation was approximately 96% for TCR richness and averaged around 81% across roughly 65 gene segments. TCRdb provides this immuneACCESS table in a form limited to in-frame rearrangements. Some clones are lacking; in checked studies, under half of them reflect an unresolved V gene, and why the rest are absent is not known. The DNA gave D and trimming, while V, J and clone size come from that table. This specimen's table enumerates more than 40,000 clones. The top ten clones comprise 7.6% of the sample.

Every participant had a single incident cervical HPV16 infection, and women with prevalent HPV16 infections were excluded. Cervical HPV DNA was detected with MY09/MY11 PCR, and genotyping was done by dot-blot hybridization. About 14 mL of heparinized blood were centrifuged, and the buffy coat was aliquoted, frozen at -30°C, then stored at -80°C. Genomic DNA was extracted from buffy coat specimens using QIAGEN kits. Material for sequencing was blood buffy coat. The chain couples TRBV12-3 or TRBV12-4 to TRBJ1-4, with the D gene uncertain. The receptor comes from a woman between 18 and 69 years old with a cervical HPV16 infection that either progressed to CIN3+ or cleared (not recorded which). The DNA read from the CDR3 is TGTGCCAGCAGTTTTGGCACCACAACGAATGAAAAA. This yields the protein CASSFGTTTNEK. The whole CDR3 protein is CASSFGTTTNEKLFF.